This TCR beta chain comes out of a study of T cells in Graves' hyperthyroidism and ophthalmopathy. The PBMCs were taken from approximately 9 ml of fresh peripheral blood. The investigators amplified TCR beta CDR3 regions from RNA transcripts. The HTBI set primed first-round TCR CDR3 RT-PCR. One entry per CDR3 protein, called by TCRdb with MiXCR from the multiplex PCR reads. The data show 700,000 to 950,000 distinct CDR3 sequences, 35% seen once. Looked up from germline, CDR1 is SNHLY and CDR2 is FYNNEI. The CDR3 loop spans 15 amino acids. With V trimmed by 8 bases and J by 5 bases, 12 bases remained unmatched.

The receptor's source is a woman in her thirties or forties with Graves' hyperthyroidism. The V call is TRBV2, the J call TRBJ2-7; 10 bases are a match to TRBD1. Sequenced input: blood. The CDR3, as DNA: TGTGCCAGCTCCTCTTCCGGGACAGGGGTTAACGAGCAGTACTTC. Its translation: CASSSSGTGVNEQYF.